These 32 T cell receptor beta chains were sequenced from one sample in a study of identical twins. A single record per CDR3 protein comes from TCRdb applying MiXCR to the 5' RACE reads. Among approximately 150,000 distinct CDR3 sequences listed, under 4.5% were seen once. The source material was memory T cells sorted from blood. The receptors stem from a young man in good health.

Ten or more counts support this clonotype. The chain is built from TRBV3-1 and TRBJ2-7, with 7 bases that match TRBD2. Germline assignment: CDR1 LGHDT and CDR2 YNNKEL (reference sequence). V lost 2 bases and J lost 7; bases outside the gene matches: 11. The CDR3 runs 15 residues. CDR3 region: CASSQRPAGPSEQYF. CDR3 DNA sequence: TGTGCCAGCAGCCAAAGACCAGCGGGACCGAGTGAGCAGTACTTC.

This clonotype was detected many times. The genes are TRBV10-3 and TRBJ1-1, with D possibly TRBD1 on 5 matching bases. The germline CDR1 and CDR2 sequences are ENHRY and SYGVKD. The CDR3 length is 15 residues. The V and J ends lost 0 bases and 4 bases respectively, with 12 bases between them. CDR3 bases: TGTGCCATCAGTGAGTCCCCCAGGGAGGGCACTGAAGCTTTCTTT. Amino acids: CAISESPREGTEAFF.

This clonotype was detected many times. The chain has TRBV5-4 and TRBJ2-2; D unresolved. Germline CDR1 reads SGHNT; CDR2 reads YYREEE (reference sequence). Trimming took off 4 bases at V and 7 bases at J, with 14 bases between the two ends. This CDR3 has 14 residues. The chain's CDR3 is CASSPSRWDGELFF. For the CDR3, the DNA is TGTGCCAGCAGCCCCTCTAGGTGGGACGGGGAGCTGTTTTTT. The full variable domain, in which reference TRBV5-4 and TRBJ2-2 provide the parts outside the CDR3, is ETGVTQSPTHLIKTRGQQVTLRCSSQSGHNTVSWYQQALGQGPQFIFQYYREEENGRGNFPPRFSGLQFPNYSSELNVNALELDDSALYLCASSPSRWDGELFFGEGSRLTVL.

A note on this clonotype: Just one base apart from a much larger clone, this may be a read error. The chain links TRBV20-1 to TRBJ1-5; 8 nucleotides align to TRBD1. CDR3 length equals 15 residues. CDR1 is DFQATT and CDR2 is SNEGSKA in the germline V gene (reference sequence). V was clipped by 5 bases and J by 3 bases; unmatched bases: 9. CDR3 region: CSAGRTGGANQPQHF. DNA for the CDR3: TGCAGTGCTGGAAGAACAGGGGGTGCCAATCAGCCCCAGCATTTT.

This clonotype appeared many times. The rearrangement links TRBV6-1 to TRBJ1-5; 10 bases fit TRBD1. From germline, CDR1 is MNHNS and CDR2 SASEGT. V was pared by 7 bases and J by 0 bases, with 9 bases of the junction left unmatched. The CDR3 is 17 amino acids. The DNA of the CDR3 is TGTGCCAGCAACCTTGGACAGGGGGGAAATAGCAATCAGCCCCAGCATTTT. Translated: CASNLGQGGNSNQPQHF.

This clonotype occurred many times. This chain connects TRBV4-2 to TRBJ1-1; TRBD1 matches 7 bases. The CDR3 length is 15 residues. Germline CDR1 and CDR2: LGHNA and YNFKEQ. Trimming at V came to 1 base and at J to 1 base, leaving 3 bases not matched to a gene. CDR3 sequence: CASSQGDRANTEAFF. CDR3 in DNA: TGTGCCAGCAGCCAAGGTGACAGGGCGAACACTGAAGCTTTCTTT.

The sample holds many counts of this clonotype. This chain joins TRBV6-2 or TRBV6-3 and TRBJ2-7, with a weak D call TRBD2 (6 bases). There are 16 residues in the CDR3. Trimming cost V 6 bases and J 4 bases, with 22 bases left between them. Germline V lookup: CDR1 MNHEY, CDR2 SVGEGT. The CDR3 bases are TGTGCCAGCAGGCGCCCCTTCTCTGGCGCGGGGTACGAGCAGTACTTC. Its translation is CASRRPFSGAGYEQYF.

This clonotype was detected ten times or more. The V gene is TRBV4-3, the J gene TRBJ2-2; unclear D gene. This CDR3 contains 14 residues. CDR1 and CDR2 (germline): LGHNA, YSLEER. Trimming left V 3 bases short and J 7 bases short, with 12 bases between. CDR3 sequence: CASSQDFLGGELFF. The CDR3 DNA is TGCGCCAGCAGCCAGGATTTTCTAGGCGGGGAGCTGTTTTTT.

This clonotype was recorded at least ten times. The rearrangement links TRBV25-1 to TRBJ2-2; possibly TRBD1 or TRBD2 for D (5 bases each). The V gene lost 1 base and the J gene lost 2 bases, with 14 bases spanning the gap. Germline V gene data show CDR1 as MGHDK and CDR2 as SYGVNS. The CDR3 has 17 amino acids. The CDR3 DNA sequence: TGTGCCAGCAGTGAATCGTTTTGGGACCTAAACACCGGGGAGCTGTTTTTT. This gives the protein CASSESFWDLNTGELFF.

Ten or more counts support this clonotype. The J gene is TRBJ2-4, the V gene TRBV29-1; 7 bases are shared with TRBD1. Per the germline V gene, CDR1 is SQVTM and CDR2 is ANQGSEA. This CDR3 comprises 14 residues. The trim removed 4 bases at V and 3 bases at J, leaving 6 bases unmatched. The CDR3 sequence: CSVGDRVGKNIQYF. CDR3 DNA sequence: TGCAGCGTTGGGGACAGAGTTGGCAAAAACATTCAGTACTTC.

This clonotype was detected ten times or more. The rearrangement joins TRBV3-1 to TRBJ2-6; possible D gene TRBD1, 5 bases. CDR1 is LGHDT, CDR2 YNNKEL, per germline (reference sequence). The CDR3 extends over 19 amino acids. Between the trimmed V and J ends, which lost 0 bases and 4 bases, there was a span of 19 bases. In DNA form, the CDR3 reads TGTGCCAGCAGCCAAGAGGTGAGACAGAGTTCCTGGGGGGCCAACGTCCTGACTTTC. This encodes CASSQEVRQSSWGANVLTF.

This clonotype occurred many times. V gene TRBV12-3 or TRBV12-4 combines with J gene TRBJ2-5; TRBD1 is a possible D gene (5 bases). Trimming left V 5 bases short and J 7 bases short, with 17 bases between. This CDR3 spans 14 amino acids. In nucleotides, the CDR3 is TGTGCCAGCAGTACCCAGGACATGAGCGTGACCCAGTACTTC. This gives the protein CASSTQDMSVTQYF.

This clonotype was picked up many times. The genes are TRBV27 and TRBJ2-5; TRBD1 might be the D (6 bases). V was cut by 6 bases and J by 0 bases, with 8 bases left in between. There are 13 residues in the CDR3. CDR1 and CDR2 from the germline V gene are MNHEY and SMNVEV (reference sequence). The CDR3 DNA reads TGTGCCAGCAGACAGGGTAACCAAGAGACCCAGTACTTC. Translating it yields CASRQGNQETQYF.

Ten or more counts support this clonotype. The V gene is TRBV10-1, the J gene TRBJ2-3, with a tentative D call TRBD1 (6 bases). The CDR3 totals 15 residues. V lost 7 bases and J lost 4, with 18 bases in between. Germline loops: CDR1 WNHNN, CDR2 SYGVQD (reference sequence). CDR3 region: CASTTGQTNPDTQYF. For the CDR3, the DNA is TGCGCCAGCACCACCGGACAGACAAACCCAGATACGCAGTATTTT.

This clonotype has at least ten counts. This chain links TRBV3-1 with TRBJ2-5; 12 positions agree with TRBD2. Germline V CDR1 and CDR2: LGHDT, YNNKEL (reference sequence). The CDR3 contains 13 residues. The V and J ends lost 6 bases and 5 bases, in that order; junction bases with no gene match: 1. The chain's CDR3 is CASRTSGSETQYF. DNA for the CDR3: TGTGCCAGCAGGACTAGCGGGAGTGAGACCCAGTACTTC.

This clonotype was seen ten or more times. The genes are TRBV20-1 and TRBJ2-7; the match to TRBD2 covers 7 bases. From germline, CDR1 is DFQATT and CDR2 SNEGSKA (reference sequence). CDR3 length: 13 residues. V gave up 6 bases and J gave up 4 bases; unmatched junction bases: 9. In DNA, the CDR3 is TGCAGTGCCCACCACGGACTAGTTTACGAGCAGTACTTC. Translation gives CSAHHGLVYEQYF.

The rearrangement joins TRBV5-1 to TRBJ2-5; D call uncertain. The CDR3 has 15 amino acids. The V and J ends lost 0 bases and 5 bases respectively, with 14 bases between them. Germline V CDR1 and CDR2: SGHRS, YFSETQ. The CDR3 nucleotides read TGCGCCAGCAGCTTGGAATTTAGTTCTGCGGAGACCCAGTACTTC. Translated, it gives CASSLEFSSAETQYF.

This clonotype was found many times. This chain connects TRBV20-1 to TRBJ2-5; no definite D call. Trimming took off 1 base at V and 7 bases at J, with 22 bases between the two ends. This CDR3 has 16 amino acids. Germline V gives CDR1 DFQATT, CDR2 SNEGSKA (reference sequence). CDR3 protein: CSARGLDSEVIGTQYF. DNA for the CDR3: TGCAGTGCTAGAGGGCTAGATAGTGAGGTGATTGGGACCCAGTACTTC.

This clonotype was detected once. J is TRBJ1-2 and V is TRBV2; 7 positions agree with TRBD1. The trim removed 1 base at V and 8 bases at J, leaving 16 bases unmatched. The CDR3 spans 17 residues. From germline, CDR1 is SNHLY and CDR2 FYNNEI. The chain's CDR3 is CASSEDQTGSVAGGYTF. The CDR3 bases are TGTGCCAGCAGTGAAGATCAGACAGGGTCCGTAGCTGGGGGCTACACCTTC. The full variable domain, in which reference TRBV2 and TRBJ1-2 provide the parts outside the CDR3, is EPEVTQTPSHQVTQMGQEVILRCVPISNHLYFYWYRQILGQKVEFLVSFYNNEISEKSEIFDDQFSVERPDGSNFTLKIRSTKLEDSAMYFCASSEDQTGSVAGGYTFGSGTRLTVV.

This clonotype was seen many times. The gene calls are TRBV18 and TRBJ2-4; D is unresolved. CDR1 and CDR2 from the germline V gene are KGHSH and LQKENI. V gave up 3 bases and J gave up 1 base, with 7 bases separating them. The CDR3 has 14 amino acids. CDR3 nucleotide sequence: TGTGCCAGCTCACCGATGGGGGCCAAAAACATTCAGTACTTC. Amino acid sequence: CASSPMGAKNIQYF.

At least ten counts were recorded for this clonotype. V and J are TRBV20-1 and TRBJ2-7, with 14 bases aligning to TRBD2. The CDR3 contains 14 residues. The V and J ends lost 5 bases and 9 bases, in that order; junction bases with no gene match: 9. CDR1 is DFQATT and CDR2 is SNEGSKA in the germline V gene (reference sequence). CDR3 nucleotide sequence: TGCAGTGCTGGACCGACTAGCGGGAGGGGGGGGCAGTACTTC. This encodes CSAGPTSGRGGQYF.

This clonotype was found a few times. The chain joins TRBV20-1 to TRBJ2-5; 10 nucleotides align to TRBD2. Germline CDR1 and CDR2: DFQATT and SNEGSKA (reference sequence). Losses at the gene ends were 0 bases for V and 2 bases for J; bases not matched to a gene: 9. The CDR3 loop spans 17 amino acids. The CDR3 loop reads CSARDSLAGAGQETQYF. The CDR3 DNA reads as TGCAGTGCTAGAGATAGTCTAGCGGGAGCAGGGCAAGAGACCCAGTACTTC.

This clonotype was observed many times. This sequence joins TRBV7-9 and TRBJ1-2; no clear D. In germline, CDR1 is SEHNR, CDR2 FQNEAQ (reference sequence). The CDR3 sequence is 13 residues long. Trimming took 8 bases from V and 0 from J, leaving 10 bases between them. CDR3 loop: CASRSTTNYGYTF. As DNA, the CDR3 is TGTGCCAGCCGAAGCACAACTAACTATGGCTACACCTTC. Variable domain in full (rest from reference TRBV7-9 and TRBJ1-2): DTGVSQNPRHKITKRGQNVTFRCDPISEHNRLYWYRQTLGQGPEFLTYFQNEAQLEKSRLLSDRFSAERPKGSFSTLEIQRTEQGDSAMYLCASRSTTNYGYTFGSGTRLTVV.

In this sample, this clonotype turned up a few times. The V call is TRBV24-1, the J call TRBJ2-6; possibly TRBD1 for D (6 bases). The V and J ends lost 3 bases and 2 bases respectively, with 10 bases between them. CDR3 length equals 16 residues. The germline CDR1 and CDR2 sequences are KGHDR and SFDVKD. CDR3 protein: CATSDRQATGANVLTF. The CDR3 nucleotides are TGTGCCACCAGTGATCGACAGGCGACTGGGGCCAACGTCCTGACTTTC.

This clonotype has a handful of counts. The chain couples TRBV30 to TRBJ2-6, with 9 bases fitting TRBD2. The CDR3 spans 19 residues. Trimming at V came to 0 bases and at J to 1 base, leaving 10 bases not matched to a gene. Looked up from germline, CDR1 is GTSNPN and CDR2 is SVGIG (reference sequence). The CDR3 spells CAWSVRFFSGSSGANVLTF. Written as DNA, the CDR3 is TGTGCCTGGAGTGTACGTTTTTTTAGCGGGAGTTCTGGGGCCAACGTCCTGACTTTC.

This clonotype was observed at least ten times. The rearrangement links TRBV4-2 to TRBJ2-3; TRBD2 matches 12 bases. The V gene's germline CDR1 is LGHNA and CDR2 YNFKEQ. Trimming cost V 6 bases and J 2 bases; bases outside gene matches: 9. The CDR3 covers 17 residues. In DNA form, the CDR3 reads TGTGCCAGCAGAAACGGACTAGCGGGAACTCACACAGATACGCAGTATTTT. Protein sequence: CASRNGLAGTHTDTQYF.

This clonotype was observed many times. The chain recombines TRBV6-1 with TRBJ2-7, with D unresolved. The CDR3 covers 15 residues. CDR1 MNHNS and CDR2 SASEGT come from the germline V gene. V was pared by 6 bases and J by 6 bases, with 21 bases between. This chain's CDR3 is CASRHTGRTESEQYF. The CDR3 bases are TGTGCCAGCAGACACACCGGACGAACGGAGTCCGAGCAGTACTTC.

The genes are TRBV30 and TRBJ1-5; tentative D call: TRBD1 (5 bases). The V and J ends lost 4 bases and 4 bases respectively, with 11 bases between them. Germline CDR1 and CDR2: GTSNPN and SVGIG (reference sequence). CDR3 length: 13 amino acids. CDR3 protein: CAWTQQENQPQHF. The CDR3 DNA is TGTGCCTGGACCCAACAGGAAAATCAGCCCCAGCATTTT.

The chain links TRBV28 to TRBJ2-7; D is perhaps TRBD1 (6 bases). Looked up from germline, CDR1 is MDHEN and CDR2 is SYDVKM. V was pared by 6 bases and J by 4 bases, with 22 bases between. This CDR3 spans 16 amino acids. The CDR3 DNA reads as TGTGCCAGCAGCTTCACCCTACAGGGTTTGAGTTACGAGCAGTACTTC. Translation gives CASSFTLQGLSYEQYF.

This clonotype was observed at least ten times. The chain employs TRBV24-1 and TRBJ2-1; 9 positions agree with TRBD2. The CDR3 spans 17 residues. Unmatched junction bases numbered 15, after V lost 4 bases and J lost 9 bases. CDR1 and CDR2 from the germline V gene are KGHDR and SFDVKD. For the CDR3, the DNA is TGTGCCACCAGTGACTGGACTAGCGACTTACAAGGGGGTGAGCAGTTCTTC. Translating it yields CATSDWTSDLQGGEQFF.

There are many counts of this clonotype. DNA of the CDR3: TGTGCCACCAGTGAGCGAAAGGACAGTGAAGCTTTCTTT. Translation: CATSERKDSEAFF. The V gene is TRBV24-1, the J gene TRBJ1-1; D perhaps matches TRBD1 (6 bases). Per germline, CDR1 KGHDR and CDR2 SFDVKD. This CDR3 comprises 13 residues. V was cut by 4 bases and J by 7 bases, with 12 bases left in between.

This clonotype was seen ten or more times. The chain is built from TRBV20-1 and TRBJ1-4; weak D call: TRBD1 (5 bases). Trimming removed 1 base from V and 5 bases from J, with 5 bases in between. CDR1 is DFQATT, CDR2 SNEGSKA, per germline (reference sequence). The CDR3 is 12 residues long. The CDR3, as DNA: TGCAGTGCTAGAGGGGGGAATGAAAAACTGTTTTTT. It yields the protein CSARGGNEKLFF.